The subject of this entry is one T cell receptor beta chain. What it recognizes is unknown. The sample belongs to a study of cytomegalovirus exposure and HLA in healthy donors. Turning to the study itself: A later analysis reported the same platform for the roughly 120 validation repertoires and the 650 to 750 first-cohort repertoires. Study-level points and caveats: Using the classifier, cytomegalovirus status was reportedly diagnosed with high specificity and sensitivity. Some TCR beta chains (roughly 150 of them) were listed as cytomegalovirus-associated. Subsequent analysis revealed that first-cohort TCR clusters tended to co-occur in the 120 or so validation repertoires.

The table came from immunoSEQ multiplex PCR; TCRdb's copy has only in-frame clones and leaves some out. In the table there are more than 95,000 clones, 94% of which are singletons. The CDR3 consists of 14 residues. V lost 6 bases, J lost 6 bases, and 11 bases stayed unmatched. Germline CDR1 reads MNHEY; CDR2 reads SMNVEV (reference sequence). This chain links TRBV27 with TRBJ2-7; the match to TRBD2 covers 7 bases. Sequencing input: PBMCs. The origin of this receptor is a woman under 30 in good health and CMV-seronegative. The CDR3 DNA sequence: TGTGCCAGCAGAACGACTAGCTCAATATCCGAGCAGTACTTC. This sequence encodes CASRTTSSISEQYF.